This is a list of T cell receptor beta chains from one sample in a study of cytomegalovirus exposure and HLA in healthy donors. Only in-frame clones appear in the TCRdb table, and some are missing; sequencing was by immunoSEQ multiplex PCR. The sample carries about 190,000 clones, 60% to 80% recorded once. Sequenced: PBMCs. All receptors come from a woman in her twenties or thirties in good health and CMV-seropositive. CDR3s include the opening cysteine and the closing phenylalanine or tryptophan. The D gene is left open where the match is weak. Expanded clones get a size class; other rows say once, few or many, or leave the size out.

J gene,V gene,D gene,clone size,CDR3 DNA,CDR3 protein
TRBJ1-1,TRBV6-5,TRBD1,.,TGTGCCAGCACCTTGACAGGGGGCGTGAACACTGAAGCTTTCTTT,CASTLTGGVNTEAFF
TRBJ2-7,TRBV29-1,TRBD1,few,TGCAGCGTGACCGGGGGACAGGCCTACGAGCAGTACTTC,CSVTGGQAYEQYF
TRBJ2-3,TRBV28,TRBD2,.,TGTGCCAGCAGGTCTAGCGGGAGCACAGATACGCAGTATTTT,CASRSSGSTDTQYF
TRBJ1-4,TRBV5-6,TRBD1,once,TGTGCCAGCAGCCTGATAACCGGGACAGGGTTGGAAAAACTGTTTTTT,CASSLITGTGLEKLFF
TRBJ2-1,TRBV20-1,.,.,TGCAGCGAGGGTCAGGGGAATGAGCAGTTCTTC,CSEGQGNEQFF
TRBJ2-1,TRBV5-4,.,once,TGTGCCAGCAGCTTAAAATCTGGAGTTGGTGAGCAGTTCTTC,CASSLKSGVGEQFF
TRBJ2-7,TRBV5-4,.,.,TGTGCCAGCAGCTTGACAGTAGACACCTACGAGCAGTACTTC,CASSLTVDTYEQYF
TRBJ1-5,TRBV7-6,TRBD1,.,TGTGCCAGCAGCTGGTACGACCGGGACAGGGCCAATCAGCCCCAGCATTTT,CASSWYDRDRANQPQHF
TRBJ2-5,TRBV6-1,.,.,TGTGTAACAGGGCGAGAGACCCAGTACTTC,CVTGRETQYF
TRBJ1-1,TRBV27,TRBD1,.,TGTGCCAGCAGTTTCCAGGGGGCGGACACTGAAGCTTTCTTT,CASSFQGADTEAFF
TRBJ2-7,TRBV28,TRBD2,.,TGTGCCAGCGTTTCGGGGGGGACGGGCAGCTACGAGCAGTACTTC,CASVSGGTGSYEQYF
TRBJ2-7,TRBV7-9,TRBD1,once,TGTGCCAGCAGCCCGTCGGGACAGAGCTACGAGCAGTACTTC,CASSPSGQSYEQYF
TRBJ2-7,TRBV5-6,.,.,TGTGCCAGCAGCTTTGAGATCGGGTACGAGCAGTACTTC,CASSFEIGYEQYF
TRBJ2-7,TRBV4-1,TRBD2,.,TGCGCCAGCAGCCAACTAGCGGGAGGGGTGTACGAGCAGTACTTC,CASSQLAGGVYEQYF
TRBJ2-5,TRBV5-4,.,.,TGTGCCAGCAGCTTAAGGACAGCCTTCCAAGAGACCCAGTACTTC,CASSLRTAFQETQYF
TRBJ2-3,TRBV6-1,TRBD2,.,TGTGCCAGCAGTGAAACGTGGCGTTCTAGCGGGACTTCAGATACGCAGTATTTT,CASSETWRSSGTSDTQYF
TRBJ2-7,TRBV6-1,TRBD2,.,TGTGCCAGCGGCGGGACTAGCGGGTTTTGGGAGCAGTACTTC,CASGGTSGFWEQYF
TRBJ2-7,TRBV5-1,TRBD1,.,TGCGCCAGCAGCTTGGCCGGGACAGCCCCCTACGAGCAGTACTTC,CASSLAGTAPYEQYF
TRBJ1-1,TRBV6-5,TRBD1,.,TGTGCCAGCAGTTACTCCCGCAGGGGGGACACTGAAGCTTTCTTT,CASSYSRRGDTEAFF
TRBJ2-7,TRBV2,.,.,TGTGCCAGCAGCCGGGATTTGAATTACGAGCAGTACTTC,CASSRDLNYEQYF
TRBJ1-1,TRBV16,.,.,TGTGCCAGCAGCCAATCGATAACTCCGATGAACACTGAAGCTTTCTTT,CASSQSITPMNTEAFF
TRBJ2-7,TRBV5-4,.,.,TGTGCCAGCAGCTTGACGGGGGCCTACGAGCAGTACTTC,CASSLTGAYEQYF
TRBJ1-1,TRBV10-2,.,few,TGCGCCAGCAGTGACCGAGAGAACACTGAAGCTTTCTTT,CASSDRENTEAFF
TRBJ2-3,TRBV7-6,.,once,TGTGCCAGCAGCTCCAGGGTATTCGCAGATACGCAGTATTTT,CASSSRVFADTQYF
TRBJ1-5,TRBV18,.,once,TGTGCCAGCTCACCAGACAGAAATCAGCCCCAGCATTTT,CASSPDRNQPQHF
TRBJ1-4,TRBV5-1,TRBD1,.,TGCGCCAGCAGCGGGACAGCAACTAATGAAAAACTGTTTTTT,CASSGTATNEKLFF
TRBJ1-4,TRBV27,.,few,TGTGCCAGCAGGCAGGGGCTAGCCACTAATGAAAAACTGTTTTTT,CASRQGLATNEKLFF
TRBJ2-5,TRBV13,.,.,TGTGCCAGCAGCTCAGGGAGGACAGGCTTGAAAGAGACCCAGTACTTC,CASSSGRTGLKETQYF